A selection of T cell receptor beta chains follows, all from one sample in a study of cytomegalovirus exposure and HLA in healthy donors. Clones were sequenced by immunoSEQ multiplex PCR, and TCRdb holds only the in-frame ones, with some missing. The sample includes over 45,000 clones, roughly 88% of them seen just once. Source material: PBMCs. Source of these receptors: a woman in her 30s in good health and CMV-seronegative. CDR3s include the opening cysteine and the closing phenylalanine or tryptophan. The order of the fields is J gene, V gene, D gene, clone size, CDR3 protein, CDR3 DNA. D genes are given only for firm matches. The size of a clone is reported for some rows only, either as once, few or many, or as a class for expanded clones.

TRBJ2-5 | TRBV6-5 | NA | NA | CASSYLASRETQYF | TGTGCCAGCAGTTACTTGGCTAGCAGGGAGACCCAGTACTTC
TRBJ1-1 | TRBV27 | TRBD1 | once | CASSLSGQANTEAFF | TGTGCCAGCAGTTTATCGGGACAGGCGAACACTGAAGCTTTCTTT
TRBJ2-3 | TRBV19 | TRBD2 | NA | CASRASGSADTQYF | TGTGCCAGTAGGGCTAGCGGGAGTGCAGATACGCAGTATTTT
TRBJ2-3 | TRBV7-2 | NA | NA | CASSLVGGVRFTDTQYF | TGTGCCAGCAGCTTAGTTGGCGGGGTACGTTTCACAGATACGCAGTATTTT
TRBJ2-1 | TRBV5-1 | NA | NA | CASSLLGSSSYNEQFF | TGCGCCAGCAGCTTACTAGGATCGAGCTCCTACAATGAGCAGTTCTTC
TRBJ1-4 | TRBV27 | TRBD1 | once | CASRQGEEKLFF | TGTGCCAGCCGTCAGGGGGAAGAAAAACTGTTTTTT
TRBJ1-2 | TRBV30 | NA | NA | CAWSGRTDYTF | TGTGCCTGGAGTGGCCGGACAGACTACACCTTC
TRBJ2-7 | TRBV29-1 | TRBD2 | NA | CSVEAGGPLDEQYF | TGCAGCGTTGAGGCGGGAGGTCCGCTGGACGAGCAGTACTTC
TRBJ2-7 | TRBV27 | TRBD2 | NA | CASSPGTSFSEQYF | TGTGCCAGCAGTCCCGGGACTAGCTTCTCCGAGCAGTACTTC
TRBJ2-1 | TRBV10-3 | TRBD2 | NA | CAISGGSGRAGYEQFF | TGTGCCATCAGTGGGGGTAGCGGGAGGGCCGGATATGAGCAGTTCTTC
TRBJ1-2 | TRBV6-6 | TRBD1 | NA | CASSPTPLTGDGYTF | TGTGCCAGCAGCCCTACGCCTTTGACAGGGGACGGCTACACCTTC
TRBJ1-2 | TRBV2 | TRBD1 | NA | CASSEGQGRYGYTF | TGTGCCAGCAGTGAGGGACAGGGAAGGTATGGCTACACCTTC
TRBJ2-7 | TRBV5-1 | NA | NA | CASSAGEGEAAYEQYF | TGCGCCAGCAGCGCCGGGGAGGGGGAGGCCGCCTACGAGCAGTACTTC
TRBJ1-5 | TRBV6-1 | TRBD1 | NA | CASSGGTATDSNQPQHF | TGTGCCAGCAGTGGTGGGACAGCGACTGATAGCAATCAGCCCCAGCATTTT
TRBJ2-3 | TRBV10-2 | TRBD2 | NA | CASSHRAFLLAGSNSTDTQYF | TGCGCCAGCAGTCACCGAGCTTTCCTACTAGCGGGGAGTAATAGCACAGATACGCAGTATTTT
TRBJ1-2 | TRBV25-1 | TRBD1 | NA | CASTGTGWDYGYTF | TGTGCCAGCACCGGGACAGGGTGGGACTATGGCTACACCTTC
TRBJ2-1 | TRBV27 | NA | NA | CASSYVTNSNEQFF | TGTGCCAGCAGTTACGTTACCAACAGCAATGAGCAGTTCTTC
TRBJ1-2 | TRBV28 | NA | few | CASRTGGGDSHGYTF | TGTGCCAGCCGAACCGGGGGGGGCGATTCCCACGGCTACACCTTC
TRBJ2-5 | TRBV5-4 | TRBD1 | NA | CASSPGTGVETQYF | TGTGCCAGCAGCCCCGGGACAGGGGTAGAGACCCAGTACTTC
TRBJ2-3 | TRBV29-1 | TRBD2 | NA | CSVRRSGATDTQYF | TGCAGCGTCCGGAGGAGCGGGGCCACAGATACGCAGTATTTT
TRBJ1-1 | TRBV6-4 | TRBD1 | NA | CASRPDRGGGTEAFF | TGTGCCAGCAGACCCGACAGGGGAGGAGGGACTGAAGCTTTCTTT
TRBJ1-1 | TRBV19 | NA | NA | CASSTVFERDTEAFF | TGTGCCAGTAGTACGGTATTTGAGAGGGACACTGAAGCTTTCTTT
TRBJ1-3 | TRBV5-4 | NA | NA | CASSGRGDPGNTIYF | TGTGCCAGCAGCGGCCGGGGGGATCCTGGAAACACCATATATTTT
TRBJ2-3 | TRBV19 | NA | NA | CASRGRESSDTQYF | TGTGCCAGTAGGGGTCGGGAGTCGTCAGATACGCAGTATTTT
TRBJ2-5 | TRBV11-2 | TRBD2 | few | CASRPAGGRGDQETQYF | TGTGCCAGCAGACCAGCGGGAGGGCGAGGAGACCAAGAGACCCAGTACTTC
TRBJ2-1 | TRBV9 | NA | NA | CASSVRDNWRMGEQFF | TGTGCCAGCAGCGTAAGGGACAATTGGCGCATGGGTGAGCAGTTCTTC
TRBJ2-7 | TRBV25-1 | NA | NA | CASSGANRHEQYF | TGTGCCAGCAGTGGGGCCAACAGGCACGAGCAGTACTTC
TRBJ2-7 | TRBV5-4 | TRBD2 | NA | CASSLIGTSNEQYF | TGTGCCAGCAGCTTGATTGGGACTAGCAACGAGCAGTACTTC
TRBJ2-5 | TRBV2 | NA | NA | CASSPNGLRGETQYF | TGTGCCAGCAGCCCCAACGGACTTCGGGGAGAGACCCAGTACTTC
TRBJ2-7 | TRBV7-3 | NA | NA | CASSPNRRDEQYF | TGTGCCAGCAGCCCGAATCGCCGGGACGAGCAGTACTTC
TRBJ2-1 | TRBV2 | TRBD2 | NA | CATSGLANSYNEQFF | TGTGCCACCTCGGGACTAGCGAACTCCTACAATGAGCAGTTCTTC